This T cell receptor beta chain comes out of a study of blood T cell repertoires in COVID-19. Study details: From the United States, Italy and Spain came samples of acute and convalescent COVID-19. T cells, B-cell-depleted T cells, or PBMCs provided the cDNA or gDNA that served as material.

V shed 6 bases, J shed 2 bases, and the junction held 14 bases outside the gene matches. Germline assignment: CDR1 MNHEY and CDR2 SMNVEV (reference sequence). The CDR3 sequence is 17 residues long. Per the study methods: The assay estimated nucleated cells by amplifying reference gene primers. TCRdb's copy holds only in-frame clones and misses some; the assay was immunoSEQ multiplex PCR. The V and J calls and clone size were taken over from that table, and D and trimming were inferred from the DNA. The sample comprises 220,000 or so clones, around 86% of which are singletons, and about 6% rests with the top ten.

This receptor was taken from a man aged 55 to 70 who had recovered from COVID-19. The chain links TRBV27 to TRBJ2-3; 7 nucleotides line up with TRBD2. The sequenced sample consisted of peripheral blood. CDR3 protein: CASSALFGGRLTDTQYF. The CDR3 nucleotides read TGTGCCAGCAGCGCCCTGTTCGGCGGGAGACTCACAGATACGCAGTATTTT.